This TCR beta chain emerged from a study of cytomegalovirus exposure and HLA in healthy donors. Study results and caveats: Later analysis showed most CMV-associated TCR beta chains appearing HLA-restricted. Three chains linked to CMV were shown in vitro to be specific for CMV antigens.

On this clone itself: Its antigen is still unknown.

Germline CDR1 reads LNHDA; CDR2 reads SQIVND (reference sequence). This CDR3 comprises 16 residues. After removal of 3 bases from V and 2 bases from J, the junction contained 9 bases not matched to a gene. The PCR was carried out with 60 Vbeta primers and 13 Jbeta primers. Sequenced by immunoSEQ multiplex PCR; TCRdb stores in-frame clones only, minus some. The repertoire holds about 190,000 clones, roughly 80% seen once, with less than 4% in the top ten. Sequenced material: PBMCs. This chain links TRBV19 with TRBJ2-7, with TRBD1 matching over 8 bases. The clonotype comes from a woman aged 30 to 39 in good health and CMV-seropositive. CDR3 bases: TGTGCCAGTAGTATCAGTGGCCAGGGGGCTACCTACGAGCAGTACTTC. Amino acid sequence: CASSISGQGATYEQYF.